This TCR beta chain emerged from a study of T cell responses to AZD1222 COVID-19 vaccine. Overall study findings and caveats: The study identified only five to seven AZD1222 recipients as seropositive at baseline. CD4 TCRs covered the whole spike, strongest at regions 160-218 and 743-854. Unmutated variant regions are reportedly targeted by nearly half of spike-specific TCRs.

Second-dose intervals near 4 or 12 weeks were combined. The CDR3 extends over 15 amino acids. Trimming left V 7 bases short and J 8 bases short, with 20 bases between. The germline V gene encodes CDR1 MDHEN and CDR2 SYDVKM. Data came from immunoSEQ multiplex PCR; TCRdb stores just in-frame clones and leaves some out. The sample has approximately 110,000 clones; approximately 88% are singletons. About this clone: What it binds is not known.

V usage is TRBV28 and J usage is TRBJ1-4, with TRBD1 as a possible D gene (5 bases). The TCR sequence derives from an adult who received the AZD1222 COVID-19 vaccine. The source material was peripheral blood, sampled 28 days after the second AZD1222 dose. The CDR3 DNA reads as TGTGCCAGCAAACCCTCCGGGAGCGAGGGGGAAAAACTGTTTTTT. Amino acid sequence: CASKPSGSEGEKLFF.